Listed below are T cell receptor beta chains from one sample, sequenced in a study of graft-versus-host responses after intestinal transplantation. Libraries were prepared by immunoSEQ multiplex PCR; TCRdb keeps only in-frame clonotypes and omits some of them. This sample has 9,000 to 10,000 clones; around 88% occur once, and the top ten carry about 5.2%. Here the sequenced sample was ileum tissue, taken around 740 days after intestinal transplantation. These receptors originate from a human patient who received an intestinal transplant, so some T cells may come from the graft donor. Each CDR3 is given with its conserved first and last residue. The D gene is left open where the match is weak.

TRBJ2-2 TRBV19 NA CASSKAANTGELFF
TRBJ2-3 TRBV11-3 TRBD1 CASTQTGSDTQYF
TRBJ2-3 TRBV12-5 TRBD1 CASAGQGGTDTQYF
TRBJ2-5 TRBV4-2 NA CASSQDGSSRETQYF
TRBJ1-6 TRBV5-8 NA CASSLSVSTLHF
TRBJ2-4 TRBV5-1 NA CASSLGTYTGTGKNIQYF
TRBJ2-1 TRBV5-1 TRBD2 CASSLGLSGSNEQFF
TRBJ2-3 TRBV7-7 NA CASATGGSDTQYF
TRBJ2-2 TRBV6-1 NA CASSEQLAGELFF
TRBJ2-5 TRBV18 NA CASSSAGRAETQYF
TRBJ1-3 TRBV5-5 NA CASSSRGSGNTIYF
TRBJ1-1 TRBV25-1 TRBD1 CASSDRATEAFF
TRBJ2-1 TRBV7-3 NA CASSLSTDNEQFF
TRBJ2-4 TRBV6-1 NA CASSESGVAKNIQYF
TRBJ1-1 TRBV5-1 NA CASSLWGGQNTEAFF
TRBJ2-7 TRBV15 TRBD1 CATSRTGGTPYEQYF
TRBJ2-3 TRBV28 TRBD2 CASSQGLAVDTQYF
TRBJ1-5 TRBV7-3 NA CASSLVSNQPQHF
TRBJ1-3 TRBV4-1 NA CASSREERGTGNTIYF
TRBJ1-1 TRBV6-5 TRBD1 CASSYSRGQGTEAFF
TRBJ2-1 TRBV6-4 NA CASSDSSGSYNEQFF
TRBJ2-1 TRBV5-1 NA CASSTASKPSDEQFF
TRBJ2-7 TRBV9 TRBD1 CASSRDRGYEQYF
TRBJ1-6 TRBV11-2 NA CASSLEGGAQSPLHF
TRBJ2-5 TRBV19 NA CASSIERTIVETQYF
TRBJ2-1 TRBV5-4 TRBD2 CASRIGLDRLYNEQFF
TRBJ1-2 TRBV9 NA CASTRADRNGYTF
TRBJ1-3 TRBV19 TRBD1 CATKTGTGSGNIIYF
TRBJ2-7 TRBV7-9 TRBD1 CASSSSDRGSYEQYF
TRBJ1-2 TRBV27 NA CASSFGGFGGYTF
TRBJ1-4 TRBV7-6 NA CASSLARGSTNEKLFF
TRBJ2-2 TRBV5-1 NA CASSLAGGAGELFF
TRBJ1-2 TRBV2 NA CASSDQGQGYTF